This T cell receptor (beta chain) was sequenced during a study of blood T cell repertoires in COVID-19. At the level of the study: Specimens from acute and convalescent COVID-19 originated in the United States, Italy and Spain. PBMCs, B-cell-depleted T cells, or T cells provided the cDNA or gDNA that made up the material.

CDR3 length: 16 residues. Trimming took 2 bases from V and 1 from J; bases not matched to a gene: 1. From germline, CDR1 is SGHRS and CDR2 YFSETQ. Concerning this clone: Additional DNA sequences in this sample encode the identical CDR3.

Authors' methods: Reference gene primer amplification yielded estimated nucleated cell counts. Sequencing used immunoSEQ multiplex PCR; TCRdb keeps in-frame clones, though not all of them. Clonal size and the V and J genes are those of that table, whereas D and trimming came from the DNA. The data show about 66,000 clones, with over 75% seen just once and around 10% held by the top ten. The sequence derives from a human donor in a cohort sampled during active COVID-19. This chain connects TRBV5-1 to TRBJ2-2, with 11 positions matching TRBD2. Sequenced: peripheral blood. CDR3 in DNA: TGCGCCAGCAGCTTACTAGCGGGGGTGAACACCGGGGAGCTGTTTTTT. It encodes CASSLLAGVNTGELFF.